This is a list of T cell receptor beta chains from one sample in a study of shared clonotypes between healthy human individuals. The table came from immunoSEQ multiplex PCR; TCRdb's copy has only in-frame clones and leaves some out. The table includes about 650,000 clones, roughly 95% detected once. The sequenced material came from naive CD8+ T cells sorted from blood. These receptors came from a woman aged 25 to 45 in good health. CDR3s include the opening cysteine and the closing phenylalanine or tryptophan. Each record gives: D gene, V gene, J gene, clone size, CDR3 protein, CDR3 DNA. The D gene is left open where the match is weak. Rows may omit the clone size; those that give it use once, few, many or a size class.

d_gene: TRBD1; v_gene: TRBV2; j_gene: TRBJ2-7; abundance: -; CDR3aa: CASSEAGQGTYEQYF; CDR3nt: TGTGCCAGCAGTGAAGCGGGACAGGGAACCTACGAGCAGTACTTC
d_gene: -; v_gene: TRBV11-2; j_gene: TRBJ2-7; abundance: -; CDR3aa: CASSPSVGRGAYEQYF; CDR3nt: TGTGCCAGCAGCCCCTCGGTGGGCCGCGGAGCCTACGAGCAGTACTTC
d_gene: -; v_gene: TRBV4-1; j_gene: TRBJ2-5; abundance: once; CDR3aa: CASSQTDGTTETQYF; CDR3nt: TGCGCCAGCAGCCAGACGGACGGAACGACAGAGACCCAGTACTTC
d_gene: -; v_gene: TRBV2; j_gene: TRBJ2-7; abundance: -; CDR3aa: CASSAGTSLPYEQYF; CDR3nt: TGTGCCAGCAGCGCCGGGACTTCACTTCCCTACGAGCAGTACTTC
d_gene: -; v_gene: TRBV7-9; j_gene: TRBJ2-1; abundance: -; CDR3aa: CASILSTGRDEQFF; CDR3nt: TGTGCCAGCATACTTTCCACCGGGCGGGATGAGCAGTTCTTC
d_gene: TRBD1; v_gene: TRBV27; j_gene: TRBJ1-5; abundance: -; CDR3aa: CASSPGAGQGDSGPQHF; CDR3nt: TGTGCCAGCAGTCCCGGCGCGGGACAGGGGGACAGCGGGCCCCAGCATTTT
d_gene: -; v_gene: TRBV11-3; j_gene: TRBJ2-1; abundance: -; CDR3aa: CASSLDPVGAEQFF; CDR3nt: TGTGCCAGCAGCTTAGATCCGGTTGGAGCTGAGCAGTTCTTC
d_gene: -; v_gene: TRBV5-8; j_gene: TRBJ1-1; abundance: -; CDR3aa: CASSLDSPHTEAFF; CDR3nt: TGTGCCAGCAGCTTGGACTCCCCCCACACTGAAGCTTTCTTT
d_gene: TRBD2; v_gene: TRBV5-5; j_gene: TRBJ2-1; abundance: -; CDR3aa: CASSTGAGGPNEQFF; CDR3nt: TGTGCCAGCAGCACAGGAGCGGGAGGGCCCAATGAGCAGTTCTTC
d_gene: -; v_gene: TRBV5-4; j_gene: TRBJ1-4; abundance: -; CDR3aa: CASSPGGESEKLFF; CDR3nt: TGTGCCAGCAGTCCTGGTGGAGAGAGTGAAAAACTGTTTTTT
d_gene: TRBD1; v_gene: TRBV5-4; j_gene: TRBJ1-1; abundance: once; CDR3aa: CASSGTGVNTEAFF; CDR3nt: TGTGCCAGCAGCGGGACAGGAGTTAACACTGAAGCTTTCTTT
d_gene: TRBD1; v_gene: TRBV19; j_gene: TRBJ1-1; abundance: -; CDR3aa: CASISDRVNTEAFF; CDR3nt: TGTGCCAGTATCTCGGACAGGGTGAACACTGAAGCTTTCTTT
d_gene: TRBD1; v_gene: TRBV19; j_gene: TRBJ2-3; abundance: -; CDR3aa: CASSPGQGYIETDTQYF; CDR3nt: TGTGCCAGTAGTCCGGGACAGGGTTATATCGAGACAGATACGCAGTATTTT
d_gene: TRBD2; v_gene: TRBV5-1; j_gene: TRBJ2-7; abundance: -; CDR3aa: CASSSSLLAGDSYEQYF; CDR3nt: TGCGCCAGCAGCTCCTCATTACTAGCGGGGGACTCCTACGAGCAGTACTTC
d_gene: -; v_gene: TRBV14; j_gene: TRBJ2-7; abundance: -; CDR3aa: CASSHIRTGSKAGEQYF; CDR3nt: TGTGCCAGCAGCCATATAAGGACAGGGTCTAAAGCGGGAGAGCAGTACTTC
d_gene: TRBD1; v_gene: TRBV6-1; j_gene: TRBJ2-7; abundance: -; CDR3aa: CASSEWDRDHEQYF; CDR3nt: TGTGCCAGCAGTGAGTGGGACAGGGACCACGAGCAGTACTTC
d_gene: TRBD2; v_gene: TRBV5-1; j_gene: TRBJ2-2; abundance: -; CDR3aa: CASSSPGTSGRFFPTGELFF; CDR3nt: TGCGCCAGCAGCTCCCCCGGGACTAGCGGGAGGTTTTTTCCAACCGGGGAGCTGTTTTTT
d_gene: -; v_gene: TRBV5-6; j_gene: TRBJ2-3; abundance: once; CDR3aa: CASSLVSDTDTQYF; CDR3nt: TGTGCCAGCAGCTTGGTTAGTGACACAGATACGCAGTATTTT
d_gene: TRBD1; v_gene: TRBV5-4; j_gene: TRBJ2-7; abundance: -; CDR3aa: CASSLGDRVYEQYF; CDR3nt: TGTGCCAGCAGCCTAGGGGACAGGGTCTACGAGCAGTACTTC
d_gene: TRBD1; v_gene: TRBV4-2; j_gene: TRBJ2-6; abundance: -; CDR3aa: CASSQEQGAPRTVLTF; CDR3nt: TGTGCCAGCAGCCAGGAACAGGGGGCGCCCCGGACCGTCCTGACTTTC
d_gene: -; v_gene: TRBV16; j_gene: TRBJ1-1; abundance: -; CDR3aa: CASSQSTSEAFF; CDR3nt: TGTGCCAGCAGCCAATCGACATCTGAAGCTTTCTTT
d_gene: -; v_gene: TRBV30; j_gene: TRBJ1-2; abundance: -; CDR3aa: CAWDLGSDGYTF; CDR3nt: TGTGCCTGGGATCTAGGATCTGATGGCTACACCTTC
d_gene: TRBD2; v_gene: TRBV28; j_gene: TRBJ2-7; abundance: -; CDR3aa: CASTPSGNYEQYF; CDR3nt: TGTGCCAGCACCCCTAGCGGAAACTACGAGCAGTACTTC
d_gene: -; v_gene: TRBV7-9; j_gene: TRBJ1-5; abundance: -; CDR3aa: CASSLANEGVQPQHF; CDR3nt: TGTGCCAGCAGCTTAGCGAACGAGGGTGTTCAGCCCCAGCATTTT
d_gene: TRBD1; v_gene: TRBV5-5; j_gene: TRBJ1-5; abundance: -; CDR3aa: CASSWRGQGDQPQHF; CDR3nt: TGTGCCAGCAGCTGGAGGGGACAGGGAGATCAGCCCCAGCATTTT
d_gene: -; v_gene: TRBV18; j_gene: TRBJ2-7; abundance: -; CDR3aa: CASSPGRAYEQYF; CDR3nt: TGTGCCAGCTCACCAGGGCGGGCCTACGAGCAGTACTTC
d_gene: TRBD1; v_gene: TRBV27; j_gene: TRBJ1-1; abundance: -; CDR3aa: CASSLSAGTGLGTEAFF; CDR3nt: TGTGCCAGCAGTTTGTCTGCCGGGACAGGGCTGGGAACTGAAGCTTTCTTT
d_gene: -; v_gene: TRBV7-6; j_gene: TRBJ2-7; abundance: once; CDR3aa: CASSLAGGSYEQYF; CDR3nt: TGTGCCAGCAGCTTAGCGGGGGGTTCCTACGAGCAGTACTTC
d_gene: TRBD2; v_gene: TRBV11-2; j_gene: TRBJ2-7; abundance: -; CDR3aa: CASSARTSGRSDEQYF; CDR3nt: TGTGCCAGCAGCGCACGGACTAGCGGGAGGTCCGACGAGCAGTACTTC
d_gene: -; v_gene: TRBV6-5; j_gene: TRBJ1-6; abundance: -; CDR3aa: CASFDGYSNSPLHF; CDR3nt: TGTGCCAGCTTCGACGGATATTCTAATTCACCCCTCCACTTT
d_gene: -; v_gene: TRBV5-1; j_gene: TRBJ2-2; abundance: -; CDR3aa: CASSRAEATNTGELFF; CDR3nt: TGCGCCAGCAGCCGGGCGGAGGCTACGAACACCGGGGAGCTGTTTTTT